This TCR beta chain was profiled in a study of beta chain features in type 1 diabetes. The overall study: All of the samples together had 107,917,701 sorted cells examined.

Study-wide findings and caveats: Still unanswered here is whether HLA type influences TCRB rearrangement. Significant though moderate, a shortening of TCRB CDR3s appeared in all four CD4+ subsets of Type 1 diabetes patients. The VDJ junctions of type 1 diabetes patients carried fewer insertions and more deletions.

As regards this clone: Its specificity is not known.

The CDR3 extends over 18 amino acids. Germline CDR1 is SGDLS and CDR2 is YYNGEE. Trimming removed 0 bases from V and 4 bases from J; junction bases left unmatched: 12. Purities over 95% were achieved in all sorted populations. Expressed TCRB transcripts were sequenced, since all the RNA that had been isolated was reverse transcribed. Measured with immunoSEQ multiplex PCR; TCRdb has only the in-frame clones, and not every one. This sample has about 260,000 clones, with roughly 21% found just once. Sequencing was performed on naive CD4+ T cells from blood. The chain has TRBV9 and TRBJ1-2, with 10 bases identical to TRBD1. The receptor's source is a woman between 40 and 55 years old with type 1 diabetes. This CDR3 is CASSVAPLDRGASYGYTF. For the CDR3, the DNA is TGTGCCAGCAGCGTAGCCCCCTTGGACAGGGGGGCCTCCTATGGCTACACCTTC. Using reference TRBV9 and TRBJ1-2 for the parts outside the CDR3, the full variable domain is DSGVTQTPKHLITATGQRVTLRCSPRSGDLSVYWYQQSLDQGLQFLIQYYNGEERAKGNILERFSAQQFPDLHSELNLSSLELGDSALYFCASSVAPLDRGASYGYTFGSGTRLTVV.